This T cell receptor (beta chain) is from a study of cytomegalovirus exposure and HLA in healthy donors (dated by TCRdb to 2016 to 2017). Looking at the study overall: According to an earlier analysis of a few hundred of the donors, 200 million or so T cells yielded over 90 million unique TCR beta sequences and less than 300 Gb of sequence data. Roughly 300 gigabases of sequencing data and approximately 92 million unique TCR sequences made up an early release that covered nearly 650 HLA-typed donors. The genetic ancestry cluster associated with self-reported Caucasian donors included around 76% of the roughly 380 genotyped donors. The study was designed to test whether signatures of past pathogen exposure could be identified by cataloging public T cell receptors. The study used immunosequencing to profile the T cell repertoires of 666 subjects and linked those repertoires to cytomegalovirus serostatus. In addition to the first cohort of approximately 650 subjects, a separate validation cohort of under 150 different subjects was used. The study combined high-throughput TCR immunosequencing, statistical association of individual TCRs with disease status, and machine learning to predict cytomegalovirus infection status. In a later analysis, previously published TCR beta repertoires from 666 donors were re-analyzed and high-resolution HLA genotyping was added so that TCR occurrence patterns could be studied. Rather than drawing on any new phenotypic data, the later analysis identified candidate immune exposures from TCR beta sequences and the way those sequences occurred across donors. In an earlier analysis of a few hundred of the donors, high-throughput TCR beta sequencing was used to judge whether each TCR beta V gene segment behaved as functional or pseudogenic. Donor age, sex, ethnicity and CMV serostatus were compiled alongside the repertoire data. A later genetic analysis took genome-wide SNP genotypes for about 65% of the 666 donors and used that subset as a discovery cohort. All discovery cohort repertoires had been generated using a single sequencing platform. Class I and class II HLA loci were covered by the typing at four-digit resolution. Typing coverage differed by locus: A, B, C, DRB1 and DQB1 were typed in about 620-640 donors, DQA1 in about 550, DPA1 in around 600, and DPB1 in roughly 450. A handful of DR-DQ haplotypes were handled as single units for association and clustering because linkage in the cohort was strong. Across around 400 genotyped donors of the cohort, an average of roughly 200,000 unique TCR beta nucleotide sequences per donor were sequenced, and roughly a sixth of those sequences were non-productive.

In total, roughly 670 healthy bone marrow donors made up the cohort. At the time of sampling, every cohort member was nominally healthy, though immune exposures that went unrecorded were likely present. The donor tested CMV seronegative, placing the donor among the 350 or so seronegative members of the cohort. A peripheral blood sample was collected from each donor, and TCR beta sequencing was performed on peripheral blood mononuclear cells. Genomic DNA extraction from the blood cell samples was performed with the Qiagen DNeasy Blood Extraction Kit. CDR1 and CDR2 are read off the germline V gene as SNHLY and FYNNEI. Trimming at the junction amounts to 2 bases on V and 8 bases on J, and the germline ends lie 12 bases apart. The CDR3 holds 13 amino acids from the cysteine to the phenylalanine. This entry keeps only the CDR3 DNA: 39 bases, framed from base 1. Summary of the overall study and its limitations: Only TCR beta chains were sequenced in this cohort, and the absence of alpha or paired-chain data limited detectable features. In a later analysis, HLA-associated TCR beta chains showed more clonal expansion and lower generation probabilities than non-associated chains that were equally common. In both the original and validation cohorts, the classifier was reported to diagnose cytomegalovirus status with high specificity and sensitivity. V-gene and J-gene trimming of TCR beta chains was associated with a missense DCLRE1C variant in a later genetic analysis, and the association was replicated in an independent cohort. CMV serostatus was the only immune exposure information available for the cohort. According to a later analysis, most CMV-associated TCR beta chains appeared to be HLA-restricted, and the HLA associations seemed to be driven largely by CMV exposure. In the study, 164 TCR beta chains were listed as associated with cytomegalovirus. When HLA alleles, especially DR and DQ, strongly co-occurred, attributing TCR associations to individual alleles was difficult. In an earlier analysis of about 540 of the donors, most TCR beta V segments were observed in productive rearrangements about 90% or about 30% of the time, broadly matching IMGT annotations. Because HLA typing was unavailable for some donors at each locus, only the typed subset was used in association tests. In a later analysis, the rate of TCR association differed among HLA loci, with DRB1 alleles having the most associated TCRs and HLA-C alleles having the fewest. Presence/absence analyses assumed roughly uniform sequencing depth across donors, an assumption that may not hold. Most TCR sequences were seen in very few donors, while some public TCRs were found in many individuals. According to a later analysis, parvovirus B19, influenza, CMV and Epstein-Barr virus appeared linked to several top co-occurrence clusters. Because the 87-base-pair reads could not distinguish some IMGT-functional V segments, including TRBV6-2 and TRBV6-3, those segments were excluded. Correlated functional status among segregating V segments might reflect linkage disequilibrium, but an unknown experimental factor could not be ruled out. A cluster of highly shared sequence variants was judged likely to be a technical artifact of the sequencing pipeline. A further reported finding was that TCR beta sequences accurately predicted the HLA-A and HLA-B alleles for most subjects in the first cohort. Three of the identified cytomegalovirus-associated TCR beta chains were confirmed in vitro to be specific for cytomegalovirus antigens. Compared with the 666-donor mean, donors in an Asian-associated ancestry cluster had fewer N-insertions in productive TCRs, according to a later genetic analysis. According to the authors, the approach could potentially be generalized to other disease states and immunological phenotypes. Because counts were too low, approximately 18 rarely observed V segments, including chromosome 9 orphons, were excluded from the earlier analysis of about 500 of the donors. Specific HLA alleles were associated with more than 15,000 TCR beta sequences at a false discovery rate of 0.05 in a later analysis.

Library construction relied on the immunoSEQ multiplex PCR assay. For the multiplex PCR, a mixture combining 60 forward primers for TCR Vbeta segments and 13 reverse primers for TCR Jbeta segments was used. The CDR3 region of rearranged TCR beta genes was amplified from genomic DNA by a multiplex PCR assay. On the Illumina HiSeq System, the amplified TCR beta libraries were sequenced as 87-base-pair reads. The published analysis was carried out like this. In a later analysis, about 80 million unique TCR beta chains were counted across the 650 to 750 repertoires, and around 11 million of these chains were shared by at least two donors. Raw reads were error-corrected and collapsed into unique sequences with a nearest-neighbor algorithm that merged closely related sequences to remove PCR and sequencing errors. To assign V, D and J gene segments, CDR3 sequences were aligned to IMGT reference sequences. For a sequence to be retained, a match of at least six nucleotides to both a V gene segment and a J gene segment was required. A rearrangement counted as productive if the CDR3 had no stop codons and remained in frame with V and J, and every other rearrangement counted as non-productive. Following IMGT convention, CDR3 was defined as the stretch from the second conserved V-encoded cysteine up to the conserved J-encoded phenylalanine. In an earlier analysis of approximately 590 of the donors, sequences lacking an unambiguous match to a single V gene segment were excluded. In an earlier analysis of some 590 of the donors, a V segment was called functional when productive rearrangements were above 56.7%, and segregating when the standard deviation between donors exceeded 5%. A statistical classification framework was developed to diagnose cytomegalovirus status using the catalog of TCR beta chain sequences. In a later analysis, V and J genes were assigned by comparing TCR nucleotide sequences against IMGT/GENE-DB human TR gene sequences. In a later analysis, CDR3 sequences and most-parsimonious VDJ recombination scenarios were assigned using the TCRdist pipeline. In a later analysis, every TCR beta chain was defined by the combination of its CDR3 amino acid sequence and its V-gene family, and reads without a unique V-gene family were dropped. In a later analysis, 450 to 600 highly shared, low-generation-probability nucleotide sequences were removed to address suspected cross-contamination and a sequencing artifact. A later analysis calculated a clonal expansion index for each public chain from normalized within-repertoire ranks of inferred template counts. In a later analysis, generation probabilities were computed with a VDJ recombination model fitted to out-of-frame rearrangements, and the resulting probabilities were checked against IGoR. In a later analysis, TCR-TCR, TCR-HLA and TCR-CMV co-occurrence was scored with hypergeometric tests, and a repertoire-size bias correction was applied to TCR pairs. A later analysis estimated false discovery rates by permuting HLA or CMV assignments 20 times. In a later analysis, co-occurring TCRs were grouped using DBSCAN, and TCRdist sequence similarity was added for clustering within HLA-allele-positive subsets. Co-occurrence clustering excluded repertoires with fewer than 30,000 or more than 120,000 public chains, plus five with anomalous nucleotide sharing. TCRdb obtained this table from immuneACCESS and retained in-frame rearrangements with V and J assigned. These tables miss some clones; where compared with another copy, unresolved V genes account for less than half of the shortfall, and the remainder is unexplained. V and J calls and clone size are copied from that table; D and trimming were computed from the DNA. This sample comprises approximately 150,000 clones, about 75% of them detected only once. The ten largest make up 1.5% to 2% of the sample.

Concerning this clone: Its antigen is currently not known. Per-base qualities were not stored, and no clone one base away is much larger.

The chain is encoded by TRBV2 joined to TRBJ1-2; TRBD1 is a possible D gene, resting on 5 matching bases. The TCR comes from a woman under 40 in good health and CMV-seronegative. The sequenced material came from PBMCs. Here the CDR3 is given as CASSERPGRGYTF. The nucleotide sequence reads TGTGCCAGCAGTGAAAGGCCAGGGCGCGGCTACACCTTC.